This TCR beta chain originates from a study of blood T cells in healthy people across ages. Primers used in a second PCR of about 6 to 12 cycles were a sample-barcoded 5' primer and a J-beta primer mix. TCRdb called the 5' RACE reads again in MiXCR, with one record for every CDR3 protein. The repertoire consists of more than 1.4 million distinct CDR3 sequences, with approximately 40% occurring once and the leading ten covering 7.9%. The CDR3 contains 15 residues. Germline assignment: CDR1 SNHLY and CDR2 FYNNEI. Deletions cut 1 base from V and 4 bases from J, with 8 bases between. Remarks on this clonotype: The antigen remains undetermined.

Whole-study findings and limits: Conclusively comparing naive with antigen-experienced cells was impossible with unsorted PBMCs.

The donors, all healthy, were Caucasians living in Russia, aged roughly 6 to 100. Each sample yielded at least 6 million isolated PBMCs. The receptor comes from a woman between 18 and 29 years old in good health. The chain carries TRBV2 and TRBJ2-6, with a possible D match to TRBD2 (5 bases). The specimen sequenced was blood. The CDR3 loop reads CASSEGGFGANVLTF. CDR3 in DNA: TGTGCCAGCAGTGAAGGAGGGTTCGGGGCCAACGTCCTGACTTTC.